The text below deals with one T cell receptor (beta chain). One junction end disagrees with the germline gene, perhaps due to a read error. These data are taken from a study of breast tumors, draining lymph nodes, adjacent tissues. The CDR3 is 9 residues long. Germline values: CDR1 DFQATT, CDR2 SNEGSKA (reference sequence). TCRdb passed the multiplex PCR reads through MiXCR, listing each CDR3 protein once. The repertoire has around 230,000 distinct CDR3 sequences, about 30% of them found once; the top ten carry over 1.1%. Axillary draining lymph nodes of breast cancer patients supplied the node samples.

V usage is TRBV20-1 and J usage is TRBJ2-3, with D unclear. The sequence was obtained from a female donor with breast cancer. Some clones in this sample may be carry-over from other donors' samples. The specimen sequenced was axillary lymph node tissue. The CDR3 spells CSARDRQYF. In nucleotides, the CDR3 is TGCAGTGCTAGAGATAGGCAGTATTTT.